The clone carrying this T cell receptor (beta chain) has just one count. The sample originates from a study of blood T cell repertoires in COVID-19. The table came from immunoSEQ multiplex PCR; TCRdb's copy has only in-frame clones and leaves some out. The data show about 80,000 clones, with roughly 80% seen just once and around 12% held by the top ten. Between the trimmed V and J ends, which lost 3 bases and 3 bases, there was a span of 7 bases. The V gene's germline CDR1 is KGHDR and CDR2 SFDVKD. CDR3 length: 14 amino acids. This chain links TRBV24-1 with TRBJ2-2; possible D gene TRBD2, 5 bases. The sequence was obtained from a human donor in a cohort sampled during active COVID-19. The sequencing input was peripheral blood. The CDR3 DNA follows: TGTGCCACCAGTGATCCCGGGGACACCGGGGAGCTGTTTTTT. The encoded protein is CATSDPGDTGELFF.